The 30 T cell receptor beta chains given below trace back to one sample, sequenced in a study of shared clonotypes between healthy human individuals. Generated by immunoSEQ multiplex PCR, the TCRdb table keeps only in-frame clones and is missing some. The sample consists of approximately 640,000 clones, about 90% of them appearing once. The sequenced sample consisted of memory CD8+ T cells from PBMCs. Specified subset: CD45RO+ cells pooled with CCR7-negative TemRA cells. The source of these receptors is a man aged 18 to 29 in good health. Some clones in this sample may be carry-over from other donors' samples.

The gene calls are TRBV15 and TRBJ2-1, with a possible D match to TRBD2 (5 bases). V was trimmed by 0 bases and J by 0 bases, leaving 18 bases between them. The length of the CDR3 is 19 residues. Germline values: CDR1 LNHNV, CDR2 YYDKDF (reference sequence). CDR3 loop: CATSREGRKTTVSYNEQFF. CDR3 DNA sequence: TGTGCCACCAGCAGAGAAGGAAGGAAGACTACCGTCTCCTACAATGAGCAGTTCTTC.

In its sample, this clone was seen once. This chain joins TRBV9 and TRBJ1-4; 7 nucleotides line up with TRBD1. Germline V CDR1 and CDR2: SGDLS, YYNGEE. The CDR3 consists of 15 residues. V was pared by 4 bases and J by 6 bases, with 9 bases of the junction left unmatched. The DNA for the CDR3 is TGTGCCAGCAGCCCGGGGGGGACAGAGCATGAAAAACTGTTTTTT. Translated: CASSPGGTEHEKLFF.

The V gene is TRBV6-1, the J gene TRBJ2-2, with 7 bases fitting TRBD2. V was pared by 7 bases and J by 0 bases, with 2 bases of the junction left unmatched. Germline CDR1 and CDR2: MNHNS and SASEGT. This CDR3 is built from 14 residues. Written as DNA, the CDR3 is TGTGCCAGCAAAGCGGGACCGAACACCGGGGAGCTGTTTTTT. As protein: CASKAGPNTGELFF.

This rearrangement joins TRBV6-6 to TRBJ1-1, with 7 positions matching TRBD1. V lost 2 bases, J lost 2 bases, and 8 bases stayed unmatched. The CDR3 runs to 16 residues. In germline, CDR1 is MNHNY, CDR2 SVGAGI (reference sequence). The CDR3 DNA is TGTGCCAGCAGTTACCTTCGACAGGGAATAAACACTGAAGCTTTCTTT. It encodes CASSYLRQGINTEAFF.

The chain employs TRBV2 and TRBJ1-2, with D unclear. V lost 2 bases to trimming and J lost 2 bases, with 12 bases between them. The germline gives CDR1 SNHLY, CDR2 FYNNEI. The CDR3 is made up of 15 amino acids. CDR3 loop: CASSETRAGNYGYTF. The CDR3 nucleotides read TGTGCCAGCAGTGAAACTCGTGCGGGGAACTATGGCTACACCTTC.

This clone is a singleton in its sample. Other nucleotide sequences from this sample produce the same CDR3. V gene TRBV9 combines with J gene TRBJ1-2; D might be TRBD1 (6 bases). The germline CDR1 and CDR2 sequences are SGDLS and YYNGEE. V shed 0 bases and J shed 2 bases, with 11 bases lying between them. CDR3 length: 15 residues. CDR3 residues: CASSVVGGGNYGYTF. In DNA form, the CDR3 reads TGTGCCAGCAGCGTAGTAGGGGGAGGGAACTATGGCTACACCTTC.

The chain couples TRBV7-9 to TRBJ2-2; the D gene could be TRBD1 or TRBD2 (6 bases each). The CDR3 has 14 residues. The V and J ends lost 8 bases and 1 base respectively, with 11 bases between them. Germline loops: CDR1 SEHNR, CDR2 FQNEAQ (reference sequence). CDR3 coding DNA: TGTGCCAGCTTCGAGGGGGGGAACACCGGGGAGCTGTTTTTT. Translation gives CASFEGGNTGELFF. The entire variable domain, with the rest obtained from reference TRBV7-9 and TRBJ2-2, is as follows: DTGVSQNPRHKITKRGQNVTFRCDPISEHNRLYWYRQTLGQGPEFLTYFQNEAQLEKSRLLSDRFSAERPKGSFSTLEIQRTEQGDSAMYLCASFEGGNTGELFFGEGSRLTVL.

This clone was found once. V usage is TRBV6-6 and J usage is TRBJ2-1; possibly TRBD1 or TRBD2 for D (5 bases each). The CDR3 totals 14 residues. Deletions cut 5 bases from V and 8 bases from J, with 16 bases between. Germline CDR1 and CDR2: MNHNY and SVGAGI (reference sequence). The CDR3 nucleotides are TGTGCCAGCAGTACCCGGGGCCTAAGGGATGAGCAGTTCTTC. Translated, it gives CASSTRGLRDEQFF.

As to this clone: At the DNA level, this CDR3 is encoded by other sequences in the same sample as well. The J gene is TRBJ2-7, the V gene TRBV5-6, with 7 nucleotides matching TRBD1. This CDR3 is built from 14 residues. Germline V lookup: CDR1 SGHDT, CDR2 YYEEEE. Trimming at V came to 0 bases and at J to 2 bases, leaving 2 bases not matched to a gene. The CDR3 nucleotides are TGTGCCAGCAGCTTGGGACAGGGACCCTACGAGCAGTACTTC. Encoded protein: CASSLGQGPYEQYF.

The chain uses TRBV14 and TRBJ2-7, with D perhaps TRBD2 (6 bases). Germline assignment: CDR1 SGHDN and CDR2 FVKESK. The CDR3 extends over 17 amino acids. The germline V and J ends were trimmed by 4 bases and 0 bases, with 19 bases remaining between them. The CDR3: CASSRPGSGGTSYEQYF. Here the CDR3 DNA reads TGTGCCAGCAGCCGGCCTGGTAGCGGCGGGACCTCCTACGAGCAGTACTTC.

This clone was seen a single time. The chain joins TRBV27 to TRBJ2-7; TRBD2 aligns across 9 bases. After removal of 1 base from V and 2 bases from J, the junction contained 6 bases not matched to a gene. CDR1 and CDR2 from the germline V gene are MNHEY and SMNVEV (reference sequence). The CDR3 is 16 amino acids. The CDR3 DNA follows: TGTGCCAGCAGTTTATTTCGGCTAGCGGGGACCTACGAGCAGTACTTC. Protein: CASSLFRLAGTYEQYF.

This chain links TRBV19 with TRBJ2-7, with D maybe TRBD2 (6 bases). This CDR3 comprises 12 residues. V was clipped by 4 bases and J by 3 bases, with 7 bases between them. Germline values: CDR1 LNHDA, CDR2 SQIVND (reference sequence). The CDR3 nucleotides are TGTGCCAGTAGTACGGGGGACTACGAGCAGTACTTC. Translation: CASSTGDYEQYF.

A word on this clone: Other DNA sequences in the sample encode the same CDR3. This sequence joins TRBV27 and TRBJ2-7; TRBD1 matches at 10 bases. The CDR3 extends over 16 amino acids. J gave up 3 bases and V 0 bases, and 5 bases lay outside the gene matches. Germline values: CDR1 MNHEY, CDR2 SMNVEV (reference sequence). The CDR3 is CASSLSPGTGVYEQYF. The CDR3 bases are TGTGCCAGCAGTTTATCCCCCGGGACAGGGGTCTACGAGCAGTACTTC.

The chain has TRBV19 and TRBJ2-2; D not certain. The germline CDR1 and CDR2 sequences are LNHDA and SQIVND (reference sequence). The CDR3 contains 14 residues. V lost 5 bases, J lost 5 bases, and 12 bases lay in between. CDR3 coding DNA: TGTGCCAGTAGTGGTTACGAGTGGACCGGGGAGCTGTTTTTT. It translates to CASSGYEWTGELFF.

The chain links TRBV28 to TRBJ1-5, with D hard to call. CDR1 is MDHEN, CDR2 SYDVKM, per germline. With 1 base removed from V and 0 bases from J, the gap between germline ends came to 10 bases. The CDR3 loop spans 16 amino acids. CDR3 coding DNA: TGTGCCAGCAGTTTATTAACAGATTATAGCAATCAGCCCCAGCATTTT. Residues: CASSLLTDYSNQPQHF.

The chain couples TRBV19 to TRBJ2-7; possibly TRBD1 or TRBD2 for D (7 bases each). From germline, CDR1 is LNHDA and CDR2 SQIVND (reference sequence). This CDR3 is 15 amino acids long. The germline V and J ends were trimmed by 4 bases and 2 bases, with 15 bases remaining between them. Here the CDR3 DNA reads TGTGCCAGTAGTACCGGCAGGGGGGGCCCCTACGAGCAGTACTTC. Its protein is CASSTGRGGPYEQYF.

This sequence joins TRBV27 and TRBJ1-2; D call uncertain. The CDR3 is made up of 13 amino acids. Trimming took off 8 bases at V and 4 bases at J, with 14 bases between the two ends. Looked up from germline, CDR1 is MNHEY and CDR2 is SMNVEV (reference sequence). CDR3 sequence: CASCPRGSYGYTF. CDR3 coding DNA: TGTGCCAGCTGCCCTCGTGGGTCCTATGGCTACACCTTC.

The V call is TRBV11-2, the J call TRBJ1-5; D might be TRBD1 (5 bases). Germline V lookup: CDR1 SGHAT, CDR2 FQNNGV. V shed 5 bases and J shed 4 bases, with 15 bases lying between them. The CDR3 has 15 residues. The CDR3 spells CASSLGPGGNQPQHF. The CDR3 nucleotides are TGTGCCAGCAGCCTCGGCCCCGGGGGAAATCAGCCCCAGCATTTT.

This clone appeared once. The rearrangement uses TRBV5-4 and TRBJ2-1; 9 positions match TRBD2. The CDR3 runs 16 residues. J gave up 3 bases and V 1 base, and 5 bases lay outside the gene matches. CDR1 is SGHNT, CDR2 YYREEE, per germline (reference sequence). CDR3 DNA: TGTGCCAGCAGCTTGTGGCGGGAGGGCCTCTACAATGAGCAGTTCTTC. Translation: CASSLWREGLYNEQFF. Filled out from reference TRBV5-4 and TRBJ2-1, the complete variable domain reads ETGVTQSPTHLIKTRGQQVTLRCSSQSGHNTVSWYQQALGQGPQFIFQYYREEENGRGNFPPRFSGLQFPNYSSELNVNALELDDSALYLCASSLWREGLYNEQFFGPGTRLTVL.

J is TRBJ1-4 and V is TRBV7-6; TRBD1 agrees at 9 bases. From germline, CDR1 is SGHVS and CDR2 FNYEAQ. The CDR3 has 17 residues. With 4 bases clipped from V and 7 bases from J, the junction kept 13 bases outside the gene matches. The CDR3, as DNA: TGTGCCAGCAGCTCGGGACAGGGATTCGCCTTCGGTGAAAAACTGTTTTTT. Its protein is CASSSGQGFAFGEKLFF.

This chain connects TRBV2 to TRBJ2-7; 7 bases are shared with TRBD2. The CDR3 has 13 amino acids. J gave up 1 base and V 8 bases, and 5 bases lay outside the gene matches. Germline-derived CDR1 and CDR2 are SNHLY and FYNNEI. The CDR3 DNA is TGTGCCAGCCTCACTAGCGTATCCTACGAGCAGTACTTC. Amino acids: CASLTSVSYEQYF. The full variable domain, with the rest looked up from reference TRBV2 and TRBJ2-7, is EPEVTQTPSHQVTQMGQEVILRCVPISNHLYFYWYRQILGQKVEFLVSFYNNEISEKSEIFDDQFSVERPDGSNFTLKIRSTKLEDSAMYFCASLTSVSYEQYFGPGTRLTVT.

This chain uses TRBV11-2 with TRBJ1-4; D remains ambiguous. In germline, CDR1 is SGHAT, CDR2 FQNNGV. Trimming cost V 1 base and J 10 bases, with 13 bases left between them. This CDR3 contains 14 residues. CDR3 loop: CASSLAPPVGKLFF. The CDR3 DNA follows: TGTGCCAGCAGCTTAGCCCCGCCAGTGGGAAAACTGTTTTTT.

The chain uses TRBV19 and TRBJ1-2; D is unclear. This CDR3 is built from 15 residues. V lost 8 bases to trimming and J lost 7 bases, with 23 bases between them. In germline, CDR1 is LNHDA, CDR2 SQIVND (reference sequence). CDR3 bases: TGTGCCAGTGGTGAAGGGCAGTTGCCCACTCCTGGCTACACCTTC. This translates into CASGEGQLPTPGYTF.

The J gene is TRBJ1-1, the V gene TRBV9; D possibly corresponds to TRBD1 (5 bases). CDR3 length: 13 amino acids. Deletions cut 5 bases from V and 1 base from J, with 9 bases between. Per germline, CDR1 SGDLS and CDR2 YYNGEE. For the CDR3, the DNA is TGTGCCAGCAGGGGAGGGGCGAACACTGAAGCTTTCTTT. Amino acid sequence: CASRGGANTEAFF. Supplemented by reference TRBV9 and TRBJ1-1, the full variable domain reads DSGVTQTPKHLITATGQRVTLRCSPRSGDLSVYWYQQSLDQGLQFLIQYYNGEERAKGNILERFSAQQFPDLHSELNLSSLELGDSALYFCASRGGANTEAFFGQGTRLTVV.

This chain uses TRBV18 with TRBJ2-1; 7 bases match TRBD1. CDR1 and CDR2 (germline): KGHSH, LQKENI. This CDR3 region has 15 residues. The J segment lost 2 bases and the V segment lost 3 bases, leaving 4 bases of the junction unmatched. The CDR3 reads CASSPGQRTYNEQFF. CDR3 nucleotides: TGTGCCAGCTCACCGGGACAGCGAACCTACAATGAGCAGTTCTTC.

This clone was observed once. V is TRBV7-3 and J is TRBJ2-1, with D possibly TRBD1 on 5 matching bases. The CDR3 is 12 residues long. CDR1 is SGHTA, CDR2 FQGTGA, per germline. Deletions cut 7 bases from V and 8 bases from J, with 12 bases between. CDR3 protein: CASKGLGHEQFF. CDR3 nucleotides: TGTGCCAGCAAGGGGCTCGGTCATGAGCAGTTCTTC.

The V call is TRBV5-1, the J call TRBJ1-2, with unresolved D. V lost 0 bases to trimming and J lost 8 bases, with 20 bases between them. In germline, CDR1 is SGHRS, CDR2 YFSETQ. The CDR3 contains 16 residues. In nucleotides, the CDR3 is TGCGCCAGCAGCTTGGCCTCCGGGAGCGGGTGGAGAGGCTACACCTTC. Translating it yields CASSLASGSGWRGYTF.

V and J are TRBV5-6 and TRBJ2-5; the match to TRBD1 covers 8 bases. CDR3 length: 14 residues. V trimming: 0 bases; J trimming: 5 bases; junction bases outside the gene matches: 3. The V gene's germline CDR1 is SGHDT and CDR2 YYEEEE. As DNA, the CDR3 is TGTGCCAGCAGCTTGGGCAGGGGGCGGGAGACCCAGTACTTC. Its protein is CASSLGRGRETQYF.

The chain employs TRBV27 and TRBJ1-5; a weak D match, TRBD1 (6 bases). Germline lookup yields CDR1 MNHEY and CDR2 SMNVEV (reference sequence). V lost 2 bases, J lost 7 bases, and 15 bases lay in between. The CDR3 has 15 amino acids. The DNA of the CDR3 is TGTGCCAGCAGTTTAACAGGGTCCGGCGGGCAGCCCCAGCATTTT. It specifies CASSLTGSGGQPQHF.

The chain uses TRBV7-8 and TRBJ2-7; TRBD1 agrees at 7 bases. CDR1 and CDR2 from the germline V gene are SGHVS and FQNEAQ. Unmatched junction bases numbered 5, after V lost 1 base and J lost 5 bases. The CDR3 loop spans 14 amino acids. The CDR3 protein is CASSLETGQDEQYF. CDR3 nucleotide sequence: TGTGCCAGCAGCTTAGAGACTGGACAGGACGAGCAGTACTTC.